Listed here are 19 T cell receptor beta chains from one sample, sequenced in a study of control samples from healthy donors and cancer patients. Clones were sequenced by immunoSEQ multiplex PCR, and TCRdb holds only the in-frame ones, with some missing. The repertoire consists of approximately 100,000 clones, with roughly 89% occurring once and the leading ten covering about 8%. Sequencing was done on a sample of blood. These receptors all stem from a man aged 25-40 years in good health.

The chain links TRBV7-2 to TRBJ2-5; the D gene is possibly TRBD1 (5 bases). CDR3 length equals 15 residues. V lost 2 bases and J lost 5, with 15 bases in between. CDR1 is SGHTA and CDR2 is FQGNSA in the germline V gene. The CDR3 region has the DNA TGTGCCAGCAGCTTATTAAAGGGGTCGAGGGAGACCCAGTACTTC. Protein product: CASSLLKGSRETQYF.

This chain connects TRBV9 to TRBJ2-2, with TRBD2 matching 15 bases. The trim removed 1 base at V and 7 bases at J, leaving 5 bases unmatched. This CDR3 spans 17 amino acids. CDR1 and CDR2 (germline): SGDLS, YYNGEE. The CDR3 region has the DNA TGTGCCAGCAGCGTATGGACTAGCGGGGGGGCCGGCGGGGAGCTGTTTTTT. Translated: CASSVWTSGGAGGELFF.

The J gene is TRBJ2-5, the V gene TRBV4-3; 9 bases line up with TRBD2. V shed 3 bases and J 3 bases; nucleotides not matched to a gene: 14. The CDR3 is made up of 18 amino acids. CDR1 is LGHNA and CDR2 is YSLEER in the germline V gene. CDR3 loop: CASSQVWGRGRGEETQYF. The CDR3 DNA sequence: TGCGCCAGCAGCCAGGTATGGGGACGCGGGAGGGGGGAAGAGACCCAGTACTTC.

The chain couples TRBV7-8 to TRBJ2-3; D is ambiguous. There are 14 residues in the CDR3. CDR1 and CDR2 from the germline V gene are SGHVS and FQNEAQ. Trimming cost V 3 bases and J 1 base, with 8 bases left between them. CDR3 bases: TGTGCCAGCAGCTTTCAGTTCGGCACAGATACGCAGTATTTT. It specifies CASSFQFGTDTQYF.

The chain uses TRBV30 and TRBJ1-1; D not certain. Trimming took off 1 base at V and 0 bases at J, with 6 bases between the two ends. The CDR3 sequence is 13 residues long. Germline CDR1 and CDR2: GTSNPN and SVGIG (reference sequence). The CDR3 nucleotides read TGTGCCTGGAGTGCCTCCATGAACACTGAAGCTTTCTTT. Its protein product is CAWSASMNTEAFF.

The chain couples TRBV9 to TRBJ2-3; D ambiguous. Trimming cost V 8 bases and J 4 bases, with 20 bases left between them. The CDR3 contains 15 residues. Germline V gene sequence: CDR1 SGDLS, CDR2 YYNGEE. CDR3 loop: CASSQESFLSDTQYF. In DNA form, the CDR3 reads TGTGCCAGTAGCCAGGAGTCCTTTTTGTCAGATACGCAGTATTTT.

The CDR3, as DNA: TGTGCCAGCAGCTTGGAAGGGAACACTGAAGCTTTCTTT. It translates to CASSLEGNTEAFF. The chain links TRBV7-9 to TRBJ1-1, with D unclear. V lost 3 bases and J 1 base, leaving 6 bases between the germline ends. The germline gives CDR1 SEHNR, CDR2 FQNEAQ (reference sequence). The CDR3 spans 13 residues.

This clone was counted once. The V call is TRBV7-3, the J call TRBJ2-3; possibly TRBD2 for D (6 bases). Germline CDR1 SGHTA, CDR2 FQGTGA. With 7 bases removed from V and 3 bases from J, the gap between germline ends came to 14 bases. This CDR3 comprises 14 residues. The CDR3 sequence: CASKEGYGTDTQYF. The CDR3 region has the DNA TGTGCCAGCAAGGAGGGTTACGGGACAGATACGCAGTATTTT.

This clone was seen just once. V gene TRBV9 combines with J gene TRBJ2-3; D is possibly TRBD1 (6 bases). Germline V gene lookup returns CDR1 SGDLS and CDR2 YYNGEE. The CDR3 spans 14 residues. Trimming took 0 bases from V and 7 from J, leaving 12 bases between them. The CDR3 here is CASSVVDSSNTQYF. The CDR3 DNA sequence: TGTGCCAGCAGCGTAGTGGACAGCAGTAATACGCAGTATTTT.

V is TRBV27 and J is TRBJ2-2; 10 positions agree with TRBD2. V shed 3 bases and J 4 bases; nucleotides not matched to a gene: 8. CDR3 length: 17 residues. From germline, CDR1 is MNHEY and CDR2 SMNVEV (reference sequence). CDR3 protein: CASSFLAGVDGTGELFF. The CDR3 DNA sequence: TGTGCCAGCAGTTTTCTAGCGGGAGTTGATGGCACCGGGGAGCTGTTTTTT.

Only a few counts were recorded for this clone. The CDR3 loop is CASSADRGVGSPLHF. For the CDR3, the DNA is TGTGCCAGCAGCGCGGACAGGGGAGTAGGTTCACCCCTCCACTTT. The chain recombines TRBV5-4 with TRBJ1-6, with 9 bases fitting TRBD1. J gave up 9 bases and V 4 bases, and 8 bases lay outside the gene matches. CDR1 is SGHNT and CDR2 is YYREEE in the germline V gene (reference sequence). This CDR3 is 15 amino acids long.

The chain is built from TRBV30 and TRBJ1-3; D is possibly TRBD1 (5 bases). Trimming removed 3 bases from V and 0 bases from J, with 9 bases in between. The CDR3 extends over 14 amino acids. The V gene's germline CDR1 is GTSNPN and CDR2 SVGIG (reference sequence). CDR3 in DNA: TGTGCCTGGAGGGGGCCAAACTCTGGAAACACCATATATTTT. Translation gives CAWRGPNSGNTIYF.

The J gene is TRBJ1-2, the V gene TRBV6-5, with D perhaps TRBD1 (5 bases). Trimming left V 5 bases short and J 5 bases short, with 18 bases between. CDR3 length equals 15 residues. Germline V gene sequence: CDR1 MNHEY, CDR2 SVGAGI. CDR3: CASSPSRQQAYGYTF. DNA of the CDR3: TGTGCCAGCAGTCCCTCCCGACAGCAAGCTTATGGCTACACCTTC.

The CDR3 DNA is TGTGCCACCAGCAGGGTTTACAATGAGCAGTTCTTC. Amino acids: CATSRVYNEQFF. This chain joins TRBV15 and TRBJ2-1; D gene ambiguous. The germline V gene encodes CDR1 LNHNV and CDR2 YYDKDF (reference sequence). Between the trimmed V and J ends, which lost 3 bases and 4 bases, there was a span of 4 bases. The CDR3 sequence is 12 residues long.

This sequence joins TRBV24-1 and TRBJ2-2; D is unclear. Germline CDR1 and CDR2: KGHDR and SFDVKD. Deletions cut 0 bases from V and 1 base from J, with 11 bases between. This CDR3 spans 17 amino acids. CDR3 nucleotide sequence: TGTGCCACCAGTGATTTGGGACGCCCACAGAACACCGGGGAGCTGTTTTTT. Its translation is CATSDLGRPQNTGELFF.

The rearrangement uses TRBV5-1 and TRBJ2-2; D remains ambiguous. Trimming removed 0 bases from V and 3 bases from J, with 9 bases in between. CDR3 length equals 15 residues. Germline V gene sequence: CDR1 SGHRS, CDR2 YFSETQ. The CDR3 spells CASSLVSGHTGELFF. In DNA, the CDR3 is TGCGCCAGCAGCTTGGTCTCCGGGCACACCGGGGAGCTGTTTTTT.

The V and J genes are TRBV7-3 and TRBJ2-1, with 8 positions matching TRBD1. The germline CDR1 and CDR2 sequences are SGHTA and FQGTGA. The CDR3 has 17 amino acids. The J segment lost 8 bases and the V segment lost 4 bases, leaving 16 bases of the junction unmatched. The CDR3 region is CASSSNSRTGLDYEQFF. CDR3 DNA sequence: TGTGCCAGCAGCTCTAACTCTCGGACAGGGTTGGACTATGAGCAGTTCTTC.

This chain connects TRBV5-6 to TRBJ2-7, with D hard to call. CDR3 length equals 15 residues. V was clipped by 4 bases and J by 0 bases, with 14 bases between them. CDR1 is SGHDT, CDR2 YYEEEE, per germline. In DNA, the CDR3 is TGTGCCAGCAGCCCCAGCTTAGGCCACTCCTACGAGCAGTACTTC. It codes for CASSPSLGHSYEQYF.

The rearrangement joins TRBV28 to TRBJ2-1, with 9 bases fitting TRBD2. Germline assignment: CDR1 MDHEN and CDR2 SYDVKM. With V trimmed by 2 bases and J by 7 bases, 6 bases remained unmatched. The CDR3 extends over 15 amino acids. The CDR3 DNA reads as TGTGCCAGCAGTTTAGAGATAGCGGGAGAGAATGAGCAGTTCTTC. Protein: CASSLEIAGENEQFF.